The table lists the clone carrying this T cell receptor (beta chain) with a count of one. The sample is drawn from a study of blood T cell repertoires in COVID-19. Study summary: Acute-phase and convalescent COVID-19 samples originated in the United States, Italy and Spain. In each case, the material was cDNA or gDNA derived from T cells, B-cell-depleted T cells, or PBMCs.

Under the authors' procedure: Scientists estimated how many nucleated cells there were by amplifying reference gene primers. Profiled with immunoSEQ multiplex PCR; TCRdb holds only in-frame clones, not every one. That table furnishes V, J and clone size, whereas the DNA furnished D and trimming. This sample yields under 200,000 clones, of which about four fifths are seen a single time; around 14% belongs to the top ten. The germline CDR1 and CDR2 sequences are MGHRA and YSYEKL. Trimming shortened V by 0 bases and J by 4 bases, and 10 bases separated the two germline ends. CDR3 size: 15 residues. The TCR was taken from a man aged 18 to 35 with active or convalescent COVID-19. Sequencing input: peripheral blood. The gene calls are TRBV4-1 and TRBJ1-5; no reliable D call. Here the CDR3 reads CASSQDLTVNQPQHF. The CDR3, as DNA: TGCGCCAGCAGCCAAGATCTAACAGTTAATCAGCCCCAGCATTTT.